What follows is one T cell receptor beta chain and its context. The antigen is unknown. Every donor was a Caucasian adult from Nashville, Tennessee. Samples left unsorted employed around 90 million PBMCs for genomic DNA. This record belongs to a study of shared clonotypes between healthy human individuals. Every subset had its genomic DNA shared out evenly among several immunoSEQ plates. TCRdb's table, derived via immunoSEQ multiplex PCR, lists solely in-frame clones and lacks some. The table records about 490,000 clones, about 85% of them present only once. CDR3 size: 14 residues. V was clipped by 3 bases and J by 5 bases, with 13 bases between them. Germline assignment: CDR1 MDHEN and CDR2 SYDVKM. Broader study findings: A small donor pool kept down the genetic and exposure-history diversity that was represented.

The source is a woman between 35 and 50 years old in good health. Some clones in this sample may be carry-over from other donors' samples. The sequenced sample was PBMCs. The chain has TRBV28 and TRBJ1-2, with a tentative D call TRBD1 (6 bases). The CDR3 region has the DNA TGTGCCAGCAGTTTGGCCGGGACACAATATGGCTACACCTTC. Translated, it gives CASSLAGTQYGYTF.